This T cell receptor (beta chain) was recovered during a study of T-cell memory formation after mild COVID-19. V was pared by 0 bases and J by 6 bases, with 12 bases between. Germline CDR1 reads SGHRS; CDR2 reads YFSETQ. The CDR3 has 14 amino acids. This clonotype was seen a handful of times. Its target is unknown. Study-wide results and caveats: Pre-infection memory contained some responding clones, which suggested that cross-reactive memory had joined. Clones shrinking from day 15 to 85 showed even CD4/CD8 mixes; later expanders tilted CD4+.

From the 5' RACE reads, TCRdb called clonotypes with MiXCR, one entry per CDR3 protein. The sample holds 250,000 to 350,000 distinct CDR3 sequences, around an eighth seen once. This chain connects TRBV5-1 to TRBJ1-2, with a tentative D call TRBD1 (6 bases). Source material: PBMCs or a T cell subset sorted from them (not recorded which). The clonotype comes from a man between 18 and 35 years old who had mild COVID-19 (a few samples of this study predate the infection). Cell type and time point are not known. The CDR3 region is CASSLAIRGNGYTF. The CDR3 DNA sequence: TGCGCCAGCAGCTTGGCCATCAGGGGTAATGGCTACACCTTC.